The 27 T cell receptor beta chains below were found in one sample sequenced in a study of blood T cell repertoires in COVID-19 (dated by TCRdb to the early 2020s). Library prep was done by the immunoSEQ multiplex PCR assay. TCRdb re-hosts the immuneACCESS table, in-frame sequences only. Its copies lack some clones; in the studies checked, an unresolved V gene accounts for under half of them, and the cause for the rest is not known. The sample profile shows about 150,000 clones; about 80% of them were found once. The biggest ten clones account for 9% to 14% of the sample. What was sequenced was peripheral blood. The receptors here all came from a woman aged 55-69 years with COVID-19, enrolled during active disease.

Here the CDR3 reads CASSLGATGAFLNTEAFF. DNA for the CDR3: TGTGCCAGCAGCTTAGGGGCGACAGGAGCATTCTTGAACACTGAAGCTTTCTTT. The chain recombines TRBV11-3 with TRBJ1-1, with D possibly being TRBD1 (6 bases). V shed 1 base and J shed 0 bases, with 18 bases lying between them. The CDR3 length is 18 residues. The V gene's germline CDR1 is SGHNT and CDR2 YENEEA.

The chain employs TRBV2 and TRBJ1-4; TRBD1 is a possible D gene (6 bases). CDR1 and CDR2 from the germline V gene are SNHLY and FYNNEI. V was clipped by 6 bases and J by 3 bases, with 14 bases between them. The CDR3 extends over 15 amino acids. The CDR3 nucleotides read TGTGCCAGCAGGGGACATCCAGGGGCTAATGAAAAACTGTTTTTT. Translated, it gives CASRGHPGANEKLFF.

The chain is built from TRBV15 and TRBJ1-4, with D possibly being TRBD1 (5 bases). This CDR3 is built from 14 residues. Germline V gives CDR1 LNHNV, CDR2 YYDKDF (reference sequence). V was trimmed by 1 base and J by 7 bases, leaving 10 bases between them. CDR3 nucleotide sequence: TGTGCCACCAGCAGAGCCCAGGGAAGTGAAAAACTGTTTTTT. Its translation is CATSRAQGSEKLFF.

This chain uses TRBV7-2 with TRBJ1-5; D is undetermined. Germline V gives CDR1 SGHTA, CDR2 FQGNSA. CDR3 length: 13 amino acids. Trimming stripped 5 bases from V and 8 bases from J, with 13 bases between. The CDR3 DNA sequence: TGTGCCAGCAGCCCATCACGATCAGAGCCCCAGCATTTT. It is translated as CASSPSRSEPQHF.

This clone appeared once. The gene calls are TRBV3-1 (or the pseudogene TRBV3-2) and TRBJ1-1, with no clear D. The germline V and J ends were trimmed by 0 bases and 8 bases, with 13 bases remaining between them. The CDR3 sequence is 14 residues long. Per the germline V gene, CDR1 is LGHDT and CDR2 is YNNKEL (reference sequence). CDR3 sequence reads: CASSQDYSGGEAFF. The CDR3 DNA reads TGTGCCAGCAGCCAAGACTACAGCGGCGGGGAAGCTTTCTTT.

V gene TRBV5-4 combines with J gene TRBJ2-5, with D maybe TRBD2 (6 bases). CDR3 length: 14 residues. Germline CDR1 SGHNT, CDR2 YYREEE (reference sequence). Trimming removed 5 bases from V and 0 bases from J, with 11 bases in between. CDR3 protein: CASRPGLHQETQYF. In DNA, the CDR3 is TGTGCCAGCAGGCCGGGACTCCACCAAGAGACCCAGTACTTC.

The chain carries TRBV10-1 and TRBJ2-3; the match to TRBD2 covers 9 bases. The CDR3 is 16 amino acids. The junction had 7 bases not matched to a gene; V was cut back by 2 bases and J by 4 bases. Germline CDR1 WNHNN, CDR2 SYGVQD (reference sequence). CDR3 in DNA: TGCGCCAGCAGTGAGCCTAGCGGGAACCTCCCAGATACGCAGTATTTT. Its translation: CASSEPSGNLPDTQYF.

This chain uses TRBV5-1 with TRBJ1-1, with a weak D call TRBD1 (5 bases). CDR1 SGHRS and CDR2 YFSETQ come from the germline V gene. This CDR3 spans 14 amino acids. Trimming cost V 3 bases and J 5 bases, with 14 bases left between them. The DNA for the CDR3 is TGCGCCAGCAGCTCGATCGCGGGGGGGACTGAAGCTTTCTTT. Protein sequence: CASSSIAGGTEAFF.

The chain carries TRBV2 and TRBJ1-2, with D unresolved. From germline, CDR1 is SNHLY and CDR2 FYNNEI. The V end lost 2 bases, the J end lost 4 bases, and 8 bases lay between the germline ends. This CDR3 is 13 amino acids long. CDR3 residues: CASSELAGYGYTF. In nucleotides, the CDR3 is TGTGCCAGCAGTGAATTGGCGGGCTATGGCTACACCTTC. The whole variable domain, filled in from reference TRBV2 and TRBJ1-2, reads EPEVTQTPSHQVTQMGQEVILRCVPISNHLYFYWYRQILGQKVEFLVSFYNNEISEKSEIFDDQFSVERPDGSNFTLKIRSTKLEDSAMYFCASSELAGYGYTFGSGTRLTVV.

This chain links TRBV29-1 with TRBJ2-4; 8 bases align to TRBD1. V dropped 4 bases and J dropped 0; count of bases not matched to a gene: 2. The CDR3 is 14 residues long. CDR1 is SQVTM and CDR2 is ANQGSEA in the germline V gene. The CDR3 loop is CSVGTGLAKNIQYF. The DNA of the CDR3 is TGCAGCGTTGGGACAGGGCTAGCCAAAAACATTCAGTACTTC.

The table lists this clone with a few counts. The chain carries TRBV18 and TRBJ2-1; a possible D gene is TRBD1 (6 bases). Trimming took 1 base from V and 12 from J, leaving 10 bases between them. The germline V gene has CDR1 KGHSH and CDR2 LQKENI. This CDR3 is built from 12 residues. The CDR3 sequence is CASSPQGVRQFF. In nucleotides, the CDR3 is TGTGCCAGCTCACCACAGGGGGTGAGGCAGTTCTTC.

The chain is built from TRBV19 and TRBJ1-1; 7 bases agree with TRBD1. From germline, CDR1 is LNHDA and CDR2 SQIVND (reference sequence). Germline trimming cut 3 bases from V and 10 bases from J; bases unmatched to any gene: 14. The CDR3 loop spans 15 amino acids. The CDR3 loop reads CASSMRTTGDSVAFF. The CDR3 region has the DNA TGTGCCAGTAGTATGAGAACTACAGGGGATTCTGTAGCTTTCTTT.

The chain uses TRBV11-1 and TRBJ1-6, with 10 positions matching TRBD1. Trimming took 6 bases from V and 6 from J; bases not matched to a gene: 2. The CDR3 sequence is 14 residues long. Germline V gene data show CDR1 as SGHAT and CDR2 as FQDESV (reference sequence). In DNA form, the CDR3 reads TGTGCCAGCAGAGGGGACAGGGGTAATTCACCCCTCCACTTT. It is translated as CASRGDRGNSPLHF.

The rearrangement joins TRBV19 to TRBJ1-2, with D unclear. The CDR3 extends over 14 amino acids. From germline, CDR1 is LNHDA and CDR2 SQIVND (reference sequence). V lost 2 bases and J 1 base, leaving 8 bases between the germline ends. The DNA of the CDR3 is TGTGCCAGTAGTATATTTGGGAGTAACTATGGCTACACCTTC. This codes for CASSIFGSNYGYTF.

V and J are TRBV2 and TRBJ1-3; D possibly corresponds to TRBD1 (5 bases). V shed 4 bases and J shed 0 bases, with 10 bases lying between them. The CDR3 length is 15 residues. Per the germline V gene, CDR1 is SNHLY and CDR2 is FYNNEI. The CDR3 protein is CASSVRQNSGNTIYF. The CDR3 region has the DNA TGTGCCAGCAGTGTGAGACAGAACTCTGGAAACACCATATATTTT.

This chain joins TRBV7-6 and TRBJ1-6; a weak D match, TRBD1 (5 bases). CDR3 length: 16 residues. V was clipped by 5 bases and J by 0 bases, with 11 bases between them. From germline, CDR1 is SGHVS and CDR2 FNYEAQ. The CDR3 DNA follows: TGTGCCAGCAGCCCCGGGGGAAGCTCCTATAATTCACCCCTCCACTTT. Translated, it gives CASSPGGSSYNSPLHF.

The V gene is TRBV6-5, the J gene TRBJ1-2; 10 bases are a match to TRBD1. CDR3 size: 15 residues. The germline V gene encodes CDR1 MNHEY and CDR2 SVGAGI. V lost 5 bases, J lost 1 base, and 4 bases stayed unmatched. The CDR3 nucleotides are TGTGCCAGCAGTCCAAGGACAGGGGGTAACTATGGCTACACCTTC. Translated: CASSPRTGGNYGYTF.

The CDR3 nucleotides are TGTGCCAGCAGCCCCCGGGGGGCTAACTATGGCTACACCTTC. Protein sequence: CASSPRGANYGYTF. The V call is TRBV7-2, the J call TRBJ1-2; TRBD1 is a possible D gene (5 bases). Germline CDR1 and CDR2: SGHTA and FQGNSA. V was shortened by 5 bases and J by 0 bases, with 10 bases between the two germline ends. CDR3 length: 14 amino acids.

The chain recombines TRBV19 with TRBJ2-1; D is ambiguous. V gave up 0 bases and J gave up 8 bases, with 8 bases separating them. The CDR3 sequence is 13 residues long. Germline lookup yields CDR1 LNHDA and CDR2 SQIVND (reference sequence). CDR3 sequence: CASSIESFHEQFF. In DNA, the CDR3 is TGTGCCAGTAGTATAGAATCTTTTCATGAGCAGTTCTTC. The variable domain in full, with the rest retrieved from reference TRBV19 and TRBJ2-1, is DGGITQSPKYLFRKEGQNVTLSCEQNLNHDAMYWYRQDPGQGLRLIYYSQIVNDFQKGDIAEGYSVSREKKESFPLTVTSAQKNPTAFYLCASSIESFHEQFFGPGTRLTVL.

This sequence joins TRBV6-6 and TRBJ1-2; D ambiguous. The ends were cut back, 7 bases at V and 8 bases at J, with 14 bases in the middle. Germline V gene data show CDR1 as MNHNY and CDR2 as SVGAGI (reference sequence). The CDR3 has 12 residues. The CDR3 reads CASNKIEGGYTF. CDR3 in DNA: TGTGCCAGCAACAAGATCGAGGGAGGCTACACCTTC.

This clone was seen a single time. The chain links TRBV6-5 to TRBJ1-2, with 10 bases lining up with TRBD1. Germline V gives CDR1 MNHEY, CDR2 SVGAGI. V shed 0 bases, J shed 7 bases, and the junction held 8 bases outside the gene matches. This CDR3 is built from 16 residues. This CDR3 is CASSYSAGTGAAGYTF. The CDR3 DNA follows: TGTGCCAGCAGTTACTCGGCCGGGACAGGGGCAGCTGGCTACACCTTC.

V is TRBV6-4 and J is TRBJ1-5; a weak D match, TRBD1 (6 bases). V lost 6 bases and J 0 bases, leaving 15 bases between the germline ends. CDR1 and CDR2 from the germline V gene are MRHNA and SNTAGT. This CDR3 region has 16 residues. The CDR3 spells CASSGTRVYSNQPQHF. CDR3 bases: TGTGCCAGCAGCGGGACAAGGGTGTATAGCAATCAGCCCCAGCATTTT.

V is TRBV9 and J is TRBJ2-7; 13 nucleotides agree with TRBD2. V dropped 3 bases and J dropped 4; count of bases not matched to a gene: 7. CDR3 length equals 16 residues. From germline, CDR1 is SGDLS and CDR2 YYNGEE. The CDR3 loop reads CASSASATSGGYEQYF. DNA of the CDR3: TGTGCCAGCAGCGCCTCGGCGACTAGCGGGGGGTACGAGCAGTACTTC. The entire variable domain, with the rest obtained from reference TRBV9 and TRBJ2-7, is as follows: DSGVTQTPKHLITATGQRVTLRCSPRSGDLSVYWYQQSLDQGLQFLIQYYNGEERAKGNILERFSAQQFPDLHSELNLSSLELGDSALYFCASSASATSGGYEQYFGPGTRLTVT.

The chain is built from TRBV6-6 and TRBJ2-5, with unresolved D. The germline CDR1 and CDR2 sequences are MNHNY and SVGAGI (reference sequence). The CDR3 sequence is 12 residues long. The V gene lost 4 bases and the J gene lost 5 bases, with 8 bases spanning the gap. CDR3 in amino acids: CASSSRRETQYF. Written as DNA, the CDR3 is TGTGCCAGCAGTTCTCGGCGGGAGACCCAGTACTTC.

CDR3 nucleotides: TGTGCCAGCAGTGAATATTACGGACAAATGAACACTGAAGCTTTCTTT. It codes for CASSEYYGQMNTEAFF. The rearrangement uses TRBV6-1 and TRBJ1-1; possible D gene TRBD1, 5 bases. Germline CDR1 reads MNHNS; CDR2 reads SASEGT. The V gene lost 2 bases and the J gene lost 0 bases, with 13 bases spanning the gap. The length of the CDR3 is 16 residues.

This clone was detected ten times or more. The J gene is TRBJ1-1, the V gene TRBV6-5; D gene ambiguous. Between the trimmed V and J ends, which lost 6 bases and 4 bases, there was a span of 15 bases. CDR3 length: 14 amino acids. Germline-derived CDR1 and CDR2 are MNHEY and SVGAGI. The DNA for the CDR3 is TGTGCCAGCAGCTCTAAAGCTGAGGGCACTGAAGCTTTCTTT. Its protein product is CASSSKAEGTEAFF.

The V and J genes are TRBV19 and TRBJ2-2; D is ambiguous. Germline V gene sequence: CDR1 LNHDA, CDR2 SQIVND (reference sequence). The CDR3 sequence is 12 residues long. With 6 bases removed from V and 7 bases from J, the gap between germline ends came to 9 bases. The CDR3 sequence is CASSLGGGELFF. DNA of the CDR3: TGTGCCAGTAGCCTAGGTGGCGGGGAGCTGTTTTTT.